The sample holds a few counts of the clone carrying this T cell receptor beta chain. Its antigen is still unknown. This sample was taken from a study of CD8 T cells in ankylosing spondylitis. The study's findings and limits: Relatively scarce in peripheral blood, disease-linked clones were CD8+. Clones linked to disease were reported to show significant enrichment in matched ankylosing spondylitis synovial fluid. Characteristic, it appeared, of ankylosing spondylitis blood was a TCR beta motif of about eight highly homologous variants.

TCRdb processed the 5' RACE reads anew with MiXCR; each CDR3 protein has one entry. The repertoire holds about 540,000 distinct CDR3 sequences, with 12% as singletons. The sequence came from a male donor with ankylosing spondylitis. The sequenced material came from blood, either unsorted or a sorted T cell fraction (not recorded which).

CDR3 loop: CSAGVGGVGEKLFF. Written as DNA, the CDR3 is TGCAGTGCTGGCGTCGGGGGAGTAGGGGAAAAACTGTTTTTT. The genes are TRBV20-1 and TRBJ1-4; possible D gene TRBD1, 5 bases. CDR1 and CDR2 (germline): DFQATT, SNEGSKA (reference sequence). CDR3 size: 14 residues. V was shortened by 5 bases and J by 8 bases, with 18 bases between the two germline ends.